Listed below are T cell receptor beta chains from one sample, sequenced in a study of cytomegalovirus exposure and HLA in healthy donors. Sequencing was performed with immunoSEQ multiplex PCR; in TCRdb, only in-frame clones are kept and a portion is missing. The table has over 150,000 clones, approximately 79% seen once; the top ten hold around 1.4%. Material for sequencing was PBMCs. The source is a girl aged 10 to 17 in good health and CMV-seropositive. Each CDR3 is given without its conserved first and last residue. Each record gives: J gene, clone size, V gene, CDR3 protein. Clone size is shown for a subset of rows, as once, few, many or a class of expanded clone.

TRBJ1-1 | NA | TRBV5-8 | ASSLGQAFTEAF
TRBJ2-2 | NA | TRBV7-9 | ASSQVGQGHTGELF
TRBJ2-3 | NA | TRBV5-1 | ASSSYGRSGGQDTQY
TRBJ1-5 | once | TRBV5-6 | ASSLGGDSNQPQH
TRBJ2-1 | NA | TRBV6-9 | ASIHSGASCSYNEQF
TRBJ2-7 | NA | TRBV10-2 | ASSELKTGGTYEQY
TRBJ2-1 | NA | TRBV7-2 | ASSSSLAGGSYNEQF
TRBJ1-3 | NA | TRBV30 | AWSAGQISGNTIY
TRBJ2-1 | NA | TRBV4-2 | ASSQAEFYNEQF
TRBJ2-3 | NA | TRBV6-5 | ASNPTSGGNTQY
TRBJ1-5 | NA | TRBV6-1 | ASSETLGGGQPQH
TRBJ2-1 | NA | TRBV9 | ASSVEPGVHSYNEQF
TRBJ2-7 | NA | TRBV11-2 | ASSLTSVGYEQY
TRBJ2-7 | NA | TRBV10-2 | ASRGREGSYEQY
TRBJ1-2 | NA | TRBV5-4 | ASSTDRATYGYT
TRBJ2-5 | NA | TRBV7-2 | ASSPRDGAGETQY
TRBJ2-3 | once | TRBV10-3 | AISDASGVTDTQY
TRBJ2-1 | few | TRBV11-3 | ASSQTDRGGYNEQF